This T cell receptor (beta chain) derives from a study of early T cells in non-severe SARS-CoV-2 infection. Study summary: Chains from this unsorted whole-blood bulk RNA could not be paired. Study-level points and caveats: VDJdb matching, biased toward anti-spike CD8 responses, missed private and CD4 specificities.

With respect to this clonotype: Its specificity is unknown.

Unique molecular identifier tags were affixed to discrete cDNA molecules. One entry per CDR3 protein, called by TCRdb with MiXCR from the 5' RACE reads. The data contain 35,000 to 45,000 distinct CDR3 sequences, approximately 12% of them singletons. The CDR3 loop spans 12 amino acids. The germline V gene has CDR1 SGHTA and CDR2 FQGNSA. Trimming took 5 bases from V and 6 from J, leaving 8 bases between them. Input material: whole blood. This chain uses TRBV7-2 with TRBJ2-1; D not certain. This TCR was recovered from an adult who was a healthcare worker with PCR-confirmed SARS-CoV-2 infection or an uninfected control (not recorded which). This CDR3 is CASSNLSNEQFF. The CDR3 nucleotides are TGTGCCAGCAGCAACTTGAGCAATGAGCAGTTCTTC.